This TCR beta chain is from a study of siplizumab effects on memory and regulatory T cells. Using immunoSEQ multiplex PCR, the repertoire was profiled, and TCRdb retains in-frame clones only, with some absent. The table records roughly 56,000 clones, around 97% of them present only once. CDR3 length: 17 amino acids. The V end was cut by 1 base, the J end by 2 bases, with 18 bases between. CDR1 and CDR2 from the germline V gene are SQVTM and ANQGSEA. The clonotype comes from a human donor in good health. Sequencing was performed on naive CD8+ T cells sorted from blood. This chain links TRBV29-1 with TRBJ2-1; D is perhaps TRBD2 (6 bases). CDR3 coding DNA: TGCAGCGTTGAAGCCCCGTACTATAGCGGAGCCTACAATGAGCAGTTCTTC. Translating gives CSVEAPYYSGAYNEQFF.